The 22 T cell receptor beta chains listed next were all sequenced from one sample in a study of Graves' ophthalmopathy and Graves' hyperthyroidism. RNA transcripts were the template, and TCR beta CDR3 regions were amplified from them. An opening RT-PCR round employed HTBI primers and preceded a second-round multiplex PCR. TCRdb independently ran MiXCR on the multiplex PCR reads; one entry per CDR3 protein. In the table there are roughly 610,000 distinct CDR3 sequences, around a fifth of which are singletons. The sample taken for sequencing was peripheral blood. These receptors all stem from a woman between 18 and 29 years old with stable Graves' hyperthyroidism. Some clones in this sample may be carry-over from other donors' samples.

This clonotype was detected ten times or more. The chain links TRBV20-1 to TRBJ2-7, with TRBD1 identical over 9 bases. Germline CDR1 is DFQATT and CDR2 is SNEGSKA (reference sequence). This CDR3 has 14 residues. V lost 0 bases, J lost 3 bases, and 3 bases stayed unmatched. This chain's CDR3 is CSARDRDRVYEQYF. CDR3 nucleotide sequence: TGCAGTGCTAGAGACCGGGACAGGGTCTACGAGCAGTACTTC.

This clonotype has only a few counts. The chain joins TRBV28 to TRBJ1-1; D is uncertain. The V and J ends lost 3 bases and 8 bases respectively, with 16 bases between them. CDR1 is MDHEN and CDR2 is SYDVKM in the germline V gene. The CDR3 has 14 amino acids. The CDR3 DNA is TGTGCCAGCAGTTTCCCCTCAGCCGTCGGCGAAGCTTTCTTT. It specifies CASSFPSAVGEAFF. Full variable domain (remainder filled in from reference TRBV28 and TRBJ1-1): DVKVTQSSRYLVKRTGEKVFLECVQDMDHENMFWYRQDPGLGLRLIYFSYDVKMKEKGDIPEGYSVSREKKERFSLILESASTNQTSMYLCASSFPSAVGEAFFGQGTRLTVV.

Ten or more counts support this clonotype. The chain uses TRBV20-1 and TRBJ1-2; weak D call: TRBD1 (5 bases). CDR1 and CDR2 (germline): DFQATT, SNEGSKA (reference sequence). This CDR3 has 13 amino acids. Trimming took 3 bases from V and 3 from J, leaving 11 bases between them. CDR3 nucleotides: TGCAGTGCTAGTTTAGGGGTGGACTATGGCTACACCTTC. Translation: CSASLGVDYGYTF.

Ten or more counts support this clonotype. The chain carries TRBV18 and TRBJ1-2; a possible D gene is TRBD1 (6 bases). V was clipped by 3 bases and J by 1 base, with 18 bases between them. CDR1 KGHSH and CDR2 LQKENI come from the germline V gene. The CDR3 is 17 amino acids. CDR3 DNA: TGTGCCAGCTCACCTACCGGGGGCCCAGGGGATAACTATGGCTACACCTTC. Amino acid sequence: CASSPTGGPGDNYGYTF. The entire variable domain, with the rest obtained from reference TRBV18 and TRBJ1-2, is as follows: NAGVMQNPRHLVRRRGQEARLRCSPMKGHSHVYWYRQLPEEGLKFMVYLQKENIIDESGMPKERFSAEFPKEGPSILRIQQVVRGDSAAYFCASSPTGGPGDNYGYTFGSGTRLTVV.

This clonotype was counted at least ten times. The chain uses TRBV10-3 and TRBJ1-1; weak D call: TRBD1 (5 bases). The V and J ends lost 1 base and 3 bases respectively, with 18 bases between them. CDR3 length equals 17 residues. Germline lookup yields CDR1 ENHRY and CDR2 SYGVKD. In nucleotides, the CDR3 is TGTGCCATCAGTGAGTGGTTCCAGGGACCAAGGGACACTGAAGCTTTCTTT. This encodes CAISEWFQGPRDTEAFF.

The sample holds many counts of this clonotype. The V call is TRBV10-3, the J call TRBJ2-2, with 8 positions matching TRBD2. The germline gives CDR1 ENHRY, CDR2 SYGVKD. The CDR3 contains 16 residues. CDR3 coding DNA: TGTGCAACAAGAAGAGCGGGGGCGAGGGACACCGGGGAGCTGTTTTTT. It encodes CATRRAGARDTGELFF.

This clonotype was counted ten times or more. V usage is TRBV6-8 and J usage is TRBJ1-5; tentatively, D is TRBD1 (5 bases). Germline V CDR1 and CDR2: MNHGY, SAAAGT. The CDR3 is 14 residues long. The germline V and J ends were trimmed by 5 bases and 3 bases, with 11 bases remaining between them. The CDR3 DNA follows: TGTGCCAGCAGTCCGTCAGGGAACAATCAGCCCCAGCATTTT. Protein sequence: CASSPSGNNQPQHF.

There are a few counts of this clonotype. V gene TRBV7-8 combines with J gene TRBJ2-5, with 7 positions matching TRBD2. The CDR3 contains 16 residues. Germline V gene lookup returns CDR1 SGHVS and CDR2 FQNEAQ. After removal of 2 bases from V and 2 bases from J, the junction contained 8 bases not matched to a gene. The CDR3 sequence: CASSLWASGDQETQYF. The CDR3 DNA reads as TGTGCCAGCAGCTTATGGGCTAGCGGCGATCAAGAGACCCAGTACTTC.

This clonotype was seen only a few times. The V and J genes are TRBV11-3 and TRBJ2-5, with 7 bases lining up with TRBD1. This CDR3 spans 16 amino acids. V lost 1 base, J lost 2 bases, and 7 bases stayed unmatched. Germline values: CDR1 SGHNT, CDR2 YENEEA. The CDR3 DNA is TGTGCCAGCAGCTTAGGGGTGGGACAGCAACAAGAGACCCAGTACTTC. It specifies CASSLGVGQQQETQYF.

The genes are TRBV12-3 or TRBV12-4 and TRBJ1-1; TRBD1 matches at 7 bases. The CDR3 spans 15 residues. The V gene end was trimmed by 2 bases and the J gene end by 4 bases; junction bases not matched to a gene: 7. CDR3 in amino acids: CASSLPGGLGTEAFF. The CDR3 region has the DNA TGTGCCAGCAGTTTACCAGGGGGTCTCGGCACTGAAGCTTTCTTT.

The J gene is TRBJ1-5, the V gene TRBV6-7; no clear D gene. TRBV6-7 is an ORF, and what it does is uncertain. V lost 5 bases and J lost 4, with 24 bases in between. This CDR3 is built from 18 residues. The CDR3 sequence is CASSVGCLTGMGNQPQHF. The CDR3 DNA reads TGTGCCAGCAGTGTGGGGTGCTTGACTGGGATGGGGAATCAGCCCCAGCATTTT.

This clonotype was counted only a few times. The chain recombines TRBV20-1 with TRBJ1-2; D not resolved. This CDR3 contains 14 residues. V lost 6 bases and J lost 4, with 18 bases in between. CDR1 and CDR2 from the germline V gene are DFQATT and SNEGSKA (reference sequence). The CDR3 DNA sequence: TGCAGTGCCACTCCCATCGGGGTCATCTATGGCTACACCTTC. Translation: CSATPIGVIYGYTF.

This clonotype was counted at least ten times. The chain links TRBV14 to TRBJ2-7; the D gene is possibly TRBD1 (6 bases). CDR1 and CDR2 (germline): SGHDN, FVKESK. The V end was cut by 6 bases, the J end by 9 bases, with 21 bases between. The CDR3 totals 14 residues. The CDR3 protein is CASSLGTPPSVQYF. The CDR3 nucleotides read TGTGCCAGCAGTCTCGGGACACCCCCTTCGGTGCAGTACTTC.

Many counts were recorded for this clonotype. The CDR3, as DNA: TGTGCCAGCAGCCCTCATCCCGGGACTAGCGGGGGTCGGGAGACCCAGTACTTC. This gives the protein CASSPHPGTSGGRETQYF. The chain carries TRBV7-3 and TRBJ2-5; 14 nucleotides match TRBD2. J was trimmed by 5 bases and V by 5 bases; bases with no gene match: 13. Germline V gene data show CDR1 as SGHTA and CDR2 as FQGTGA. The CDR3 runs to 18 residues.

This clonotype occurred many times. The rearrangement joins TRBV6-5 to TRBJ2-7; D is undetermined. The CDR3 is made up of 12 amino acids. The germline gives CDR1 MNHEY, CDR2 SVGAGI. V shed 0 bases and J shed 6 bases, with 6 bases lying between them. Written as DNA, the CDR3 is TGTGCCAGCAGTTACTCGATGGCCGAGCAGTACTTC. It specifies CASSYSMAEQYF.

This clonotype was picked up many times. The chain joins TRBV27 to TRBJ2-7; no firm D call. With 5 bases removed from V and 1 base from J, the gap between germline ends came to 18 bases. CDR1 is MNHEY and CDR2 is SMNVEV in the germline V gene (reference sequence). This CDR3 contains 16 residues. CDR3 coding DNA: TGTGCCAGCAGTCCGGTGGGTGGCGTCGGATCCTACGAGCAGTACTTC. Its protein is CASSPVGGVGSYEQYF.

This clonotype occurred many times. The chain couples TRBV11-2 to TRBJ2-5; D possibly corresponds to TRBD2 (5 bases). This CDR3 has 14 amino acids. The V gene's germline CDR1 is SGHAT and CDR2 FQNNGV. With 11 bases removed from V and 1 base from J, the gap between germline ends came to 17 bases. The CDR3 loop reads CACAVLGLQETQYF. The CDR3, as DNA: TGTGCCTGCGCCGTCCTCGGACTCCAAGAGACCCAGTACTTC. The variable domain in full, with the rest retrieved from reference TRBV11-2 and TRBJ2-5, is EAGVAQSPRYKIIEKRQSVAFWCNPISGHATLYWYQQILGQGPKLLIQFQNNGVVDDSQLPKDRFSAERLKGVDSTLKIQPAKLEDSAVYLCACAVLGLQETQYFGPGTRLLVL.

This clonotype showed up many times. The chain joins TRBV29-1 to TRBJ2-6; D not resolved. This CDR3 comprises 15 residues. V lost 5 bases, J lost 5 bases, and 16 bases lay in between. Germline assignment: CDR1 SQVTM and CDR2 ANQGSEA. CDR3 in amino acids: CSVRLGSDRANVLTF. Written as DNA, the CDR3 is TGCAGCGTTCGACTCGGGTCTGATAGGGCCAACGTCCTGACTTTC.

V is TRBV27 and J is TRBJ2-7; TRBD1 agrees at 7 bases. The CDR3 extends over 14 amino acids. The V gene's germline CDR1 is MNHEY and CDR2 SMNVEV (reference sequence). J was trimmed by 4 bases and V by 5 bases; bases with no gene match: 8. The DNA for the CDR3 is TGTGCCAGCAGTCATGGGGACAGCCTTTACGAGCAGTACTTC. As protein: CASSHGDSLYEQYF.

This clonotype was observed once. V is TRBV2 and J is TRBJ2-7; D is possibly TRBD1 (6 bases). This CDR3 is built from 12 residues. The V end was cut by 5 bases, the J end by 4 bases, with 9 bases between. CDR1 is SNHLY and CDR2 is FYNNEI in the germline V gene. Written as DNA, the CDR3 is TGTGCCAGCAGTTGGACAGATTACGAGCAGTACTTC. Translated, it gives CASSWTDYEQYF.

This clonotype has at least ten counts. The chain carries TRBV6-1 and TRBJ2-5, with no clear D. This CDR3 region has 14 residues. V was shortened by 6 bases and J by 0 bases, with 11 bases between the two germline ends. Germline V lookup: CDR1 MNHNS, CDR2 SASEGT. The CDR3 nucleotides are TGTGCCAGCAGAGCTTACACGAACCAAGAGACCCAGTACTTC. Translating it yields CASRAYTNQETQYF.

This clonotype was observed a few times. The CDR3 here is CASRPALYSNQPQHF. As DNA, the CDR3 is TGTGCCAGCCGCCCGGCGTTGTATAGCAATCAGCCCCAGCATTTT. The chain uses TRBV19 and TRBJ1-5; D gene unclear. Per the germline V gene, CDR1 is LNHDA and CDR2 is SQIVND (reference sequence). The length of the CDR3 is 15 residues. The V end lost 9 bases, the J end lost 0 bases, and 15 bases lay between the germline ends.